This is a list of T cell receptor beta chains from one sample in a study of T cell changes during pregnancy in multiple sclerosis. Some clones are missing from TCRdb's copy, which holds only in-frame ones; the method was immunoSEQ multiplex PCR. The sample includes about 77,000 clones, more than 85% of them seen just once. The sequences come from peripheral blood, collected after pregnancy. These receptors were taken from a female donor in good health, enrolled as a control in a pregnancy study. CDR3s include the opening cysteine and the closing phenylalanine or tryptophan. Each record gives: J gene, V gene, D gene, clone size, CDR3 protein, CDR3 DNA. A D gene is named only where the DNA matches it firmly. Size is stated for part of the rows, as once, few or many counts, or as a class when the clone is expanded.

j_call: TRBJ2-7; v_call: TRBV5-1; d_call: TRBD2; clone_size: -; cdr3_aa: CASSLLAGASYEQYF; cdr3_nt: TGCGCCAGCAGCCTACTAGCGGGGGCCTCCTACGAGCAGTACTTC
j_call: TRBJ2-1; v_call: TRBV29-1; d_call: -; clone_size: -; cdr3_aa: CSVEERDNEQFF; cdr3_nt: TGCAGCGTTGAAGAGCGGGACAATGAGCAGTTCTTC
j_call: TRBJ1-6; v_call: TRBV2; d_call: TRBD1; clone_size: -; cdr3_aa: CASTGRTGADSPLHF; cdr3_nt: TGTGCCAGCACCGGGAGGACAGGGGCGGATTCACCCCTCCACTTT
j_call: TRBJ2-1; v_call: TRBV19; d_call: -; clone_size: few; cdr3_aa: CASTTQRGGQLGNEQFF; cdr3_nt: TGTGCCAGTACCACACAGCGCGGGGGCCAACTGGGAAATGAGCAGTTCTTC
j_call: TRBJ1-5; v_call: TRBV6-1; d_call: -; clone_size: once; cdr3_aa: CASSEGPRGQPQHF; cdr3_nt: TGTGCCAGCAGTGAAGGGCCTCGAGGTCAGCCCCAGCATTTT
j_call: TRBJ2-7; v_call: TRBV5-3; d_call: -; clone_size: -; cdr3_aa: CARTVVADDEQYF; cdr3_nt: TGTGCCAGGACCGTGGTAGCGGATGACGAGCAGTACTTC
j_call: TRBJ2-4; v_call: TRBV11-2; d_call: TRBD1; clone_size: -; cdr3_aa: CASSSPTGGENIQYF; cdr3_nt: TGTGCCAGCAGCAGCCCAACAGGGGGCGAAAACATTCAGTACTTC
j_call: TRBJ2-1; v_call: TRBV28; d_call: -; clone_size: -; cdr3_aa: CASRHYNEQFF; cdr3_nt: TGTGCCAGCAGACATTACAATGAGCAGTTCTTC
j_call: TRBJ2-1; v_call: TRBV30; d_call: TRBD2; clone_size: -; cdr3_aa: CAWSGTSGTTGEQFF; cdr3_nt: TGTGCCTGGAGTGGAACTAGCGGGACCACTGGTGAGCAGTTCTTC
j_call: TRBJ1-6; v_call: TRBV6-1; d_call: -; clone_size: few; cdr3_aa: CASSESRNSPLHF; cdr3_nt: TGTGCCAGCAGTGAATCCAGGAATTCACCCCTCCACTTT
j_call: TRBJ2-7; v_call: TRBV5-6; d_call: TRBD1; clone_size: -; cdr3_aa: CASSQGTGFGEQYF; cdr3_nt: TGTGCCAGCAGCCAAGGGACAGGGTTCGGCGAGCAGTACTTC
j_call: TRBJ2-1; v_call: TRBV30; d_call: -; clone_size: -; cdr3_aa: CAWRGGGSYNEQFF; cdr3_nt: TGTGCCTGGAGGGGAGGGGGGTCCTACAATGAGCAGTTCTTC
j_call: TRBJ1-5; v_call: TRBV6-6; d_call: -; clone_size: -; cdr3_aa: CASTEDSSNQPQHF; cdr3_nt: TGTGCCAGCACCGAAGACTCTAGCAATCAGCCCCAGCATTTT
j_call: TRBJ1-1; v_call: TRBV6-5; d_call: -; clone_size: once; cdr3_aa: CASSLTGNTEAFF; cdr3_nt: TGTGCCAGCAGTTTGACAGGAAACACTGAAGCTTTCTTT
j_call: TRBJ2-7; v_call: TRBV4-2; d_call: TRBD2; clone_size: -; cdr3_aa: CASSHERGGSYEQYF; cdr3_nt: TGTGCCAGCAGCCACGAGCGGGGGGGCAGTTACGAGCAGTACTTC
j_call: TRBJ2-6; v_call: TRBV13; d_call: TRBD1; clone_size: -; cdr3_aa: CASSQRGQGNGANVLTF; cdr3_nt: TGTGCCAGCAGCCAGAGGGGACAGGGGAACGGGGCCAACGTCCTGACTTTC
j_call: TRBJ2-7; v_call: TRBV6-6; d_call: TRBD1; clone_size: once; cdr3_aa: CASSLPPGGEQYF; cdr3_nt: TGTGCCAGCAGCCTACCCCCAGGGGGCGAGCAGTACTTC
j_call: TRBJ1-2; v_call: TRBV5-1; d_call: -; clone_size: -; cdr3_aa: CASRDLTSGDYGYTF; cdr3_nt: TGCGCCAGCCGGGATTTAACCTCAGGCGATTATGGCTACACCTTC
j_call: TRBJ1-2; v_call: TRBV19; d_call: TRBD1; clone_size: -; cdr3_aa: CASTKGTGEISGYTF; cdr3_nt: TGTGCCAGTACCAAAGGGACAGGGGAAATAAGCGGCTACACCTTC
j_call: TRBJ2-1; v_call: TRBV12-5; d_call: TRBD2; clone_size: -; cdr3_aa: CASGLVRSGSHEQFF; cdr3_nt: TGTGCTAGTGGTTTGGTACGAAGCGGGAGTCATGAGCAGTTCTTC
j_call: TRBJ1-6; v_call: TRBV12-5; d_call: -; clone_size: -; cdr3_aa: CASGLVSLEQGGSPLHF; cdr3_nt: TGTGCTAGTGGTTTGGTTTCATTAGAACAGGGTGGGTCACCCCTCCACTTT